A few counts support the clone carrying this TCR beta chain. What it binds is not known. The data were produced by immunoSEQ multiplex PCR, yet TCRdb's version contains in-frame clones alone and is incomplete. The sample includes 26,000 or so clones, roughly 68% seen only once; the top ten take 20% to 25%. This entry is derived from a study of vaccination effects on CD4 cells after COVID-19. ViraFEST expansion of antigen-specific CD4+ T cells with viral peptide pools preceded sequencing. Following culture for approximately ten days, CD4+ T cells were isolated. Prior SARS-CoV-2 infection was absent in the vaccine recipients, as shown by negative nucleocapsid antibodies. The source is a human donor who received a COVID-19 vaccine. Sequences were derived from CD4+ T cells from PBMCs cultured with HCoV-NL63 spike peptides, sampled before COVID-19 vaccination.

In nucleotides, the CDR3 is TGTGCCAGCAGTGATCCCAGGGGCACTAATGAAAAACTGTTTTTT. The encoded protein is CASSDPRGTNEKLFF. The chain carries TRBV2 and TRBJ1-4, with a weak D call TRBD1 (6 bases). Germline V gene data show CDR1 as SNHLY and CDR2 as FYNNEI. V lost 3 bases, J lost 2 bases, and 10 bases lay in between. The CDR3 spans 15 residues.